Each of the 24 T cell receptor beta chains below was sequenced from the same sample in a study of blood T cells in healthy people across ages. PCR was performed a second time for roughly 7 to 12 cycles using a sample-barcoded 5' primer and a J-beta primer mix. TCRdb processed the 5' RACE reads anew with MiXCR; each CDR3 protein has one entry. Here the sample spans about 830,000 distinct CDR3 sequences, 58% being singletons. Sequencing was performed on blood. These receptors all come from a man younger than 40 in good health.

This clonotype has only one observation. This chain connects TRBV7-2 to TRBJ1-5, with D possibly being TRBD1 (5 bases). The CDR3 has 15 amino acids. V dropped 2 bases and J dropped 7 bases, with 15 bases sitting between them. The germline V gene encodes CDR1 SGHTA and CDR2 FQGNSA. Here the CDR3 DNA reads TGTGCCAGCAGCTTAACCCCTCCGAGGACACAGCCCCAGCATTTT. Translation gives CASSLTPPRTQPQHF.

This clonotype was observed a few times. The V gene is TRBV6-4, the J gene TRBJ2-3; TRBD2 matches 7 bases. Trimming at V came to 5 bases and at J to 7 bases, leaving 9 bases not matched to a gene. CDR3 size: 14 residues. Germline lookup yields CDR1 MRHNA and CDR2 SNTAGT. CDR3 sequence (DNA): TGTGCCAGCAGTCCTAGCGGCGATGGGAATACGCAGTATTTT. This encodes CASSPSGDGNTQYF.

The chain combines TRBV10-3 with TRBJ2-4, with D perhaps matching TRBD2 (6 bases). The assigned J gene may be wrong: the sequence end matches TRBJ2-7 better. The germline CDR1 and CDR2 sequences are ENHRY and SYGVKD. This CDR3 has 15 amino acids. The CDR3, as DNA: TGTGCCATCAGTGAGTATGGCGGGGAAGACTACGAGCAGTACTTC. Translating gives CAISEYGGEDYEQYF.

J is TRBJ2-1 and V is TRBV27; possible D gene TRBD1, 6 bases. The V gene lost 8 bases and the J gene lost 7 bases, with 15 bases spanning the gap. The CDR3 has 13 amino acids. The germline V gene has CDR1 MNHEY and CDR2 SMNVEV (reference sequence). In DNA form, the CDR3 reads TGTGCCAGCGCCACCAGGGGCAGTAATGAGCAGTTCTTC. As protein: CASATRGSNEQFF.

This chain joins TRBV3-1 and TRBJ2-7; TRBD1 or TRBD2 may be the D gene (5 bases each). Germline V gene lookup returns CDR1 LGHDT and CDR2 YNNKEL (reference sequence). The CDR3 sequence is 17 residues long. V lost 1 base, J lost 5 bases, and 21 bases lay in between. The DNA for the CDR3 is TGTGCCAGCAGCCAAGGGGTACGGGACCTGGGGGTCAACGAGCAGTACTTC. It specifies CASSQGVRDLGVNEQYF.

This clonotype was recorded a few times. This chain connects TRBV7-2 to TRBJ2-1; D remains unclear. Germline V lookup: CDR1 SGHTA, CDR2 FQGNSA. CDR3 length equals 11 residues. Trimming took off 2 bases at V and 10 bases at J, with 6 bases between the two ends. The CDR3 DNA reads as TGTGCCAGCAGCTTACTGGCGGAGCAGTTCTTC. This translates into CASSLLAEQFF.

The chain recombines TRBV12-3 or TRBV12-4 with TRBJ2-1; TRBD2 matches 8 bases. CDR3 size: 17 residues. The V and J ends lost 9 bases and 7 bases, in that order; junction bases with no gene match: 20. CDR3 nucleotide sequence: TGTGCCAGTCTGGCGGTCGCGGGGGGCCGAAGCGTAAATGAGCAGTTCTTC. This sequence encodes CASLAVAGGRSVNEQFF.

This clonotype was seen just once. This chain links TRBV5-1 with TRBJ2-3; D perhaps matches TRBD2 (6 bases). Germline V lookup: CDR1 SGHRS, CDR2 YFSETQ. Trimming removed 3 bases from V and 2 bases from J, with 16 bases in between. The CDR3 sequence is 16 residues long. CDR3 coding DNA: TGCGCCAGCAGCTCGGGACTCGCGGGTTACACAGATACGCAGTATTTT. Amino acids: CASSSGLAGYTDTQYF.

This chain uses TRBV20-1 with TRBJ2-3; D gene uncertain. In germline, CDR1 is DFQATT, CDR2 SNEGSKA (reference sequence). The V end lost 3 bases, the J end lost 5 bases, and 9 bases lay between the germline ends. CDR3 length equals 12 residues. CDR3 DNA: TGCAGTGCTAGCTCCTGGTTAGATACGCAGTATTTT. Protein product: CSASSWLDTQYF.

The chain is built from TRBV12-3 or TRBV12-4 and TRBJ2-4; the D gene is possibly TRBD2 (5 bases). The CDR3 sequence is 11 residues long. Trimming left V 9 bases short and J 6 bases short, with 9 bases between. CDR3 nucleotides: TGTGCCAGTGGGAGTTCAAACATTCAGTACTTC. It codes for CASGSSNIQYF.

This rearrangement joins TRBV12-3 or TRBV12-4 to TRBJ2-1; no firm D call. There are 14 residues in the CDR3. V was pared by 6 bases and J by 6 bases, with 15 bases between. CDR3 in DNA: TGTGCCAGCAGACCTCCTCCAGGCAGCAATGAGCAGTTCTTC. It specifies CASRPPPGSNEQFF.

The gene calls are TRBV5-1 and TRBJ2-1, with D possibly TRBD2 on 5 matching bases. CDR1 is SGHRS, CDR2 YFSETQ, per germline. This CDR3 spans 14 amino acids. The V and J ends lost 4 bases and 8 bases respectively, with 16 bases between them. The CDR3 bases are TGCGCCAGCAGCATAGGACGTCTCGGGGATGAGCAGTTCTTC. Its protein is CASSIGRLGDEQFF.

In its sample, this clonotype was seen a few times. In nucleotides, the CDR3 is TGCAGTGCTACCCGGGACCCGTTCCGGACCCAGTACTTC. It is translated as CSATRDPFRTQYF. The chain employs TRBV20-1 and TRBJ2-5; D possibly uses TRBD1 or TRBD2 (5 bases each). The ends were cut back, 4 bases at V and 7 bases at J, with 16 bases in the middle. Germline assignment: CDR1 DFQATT and CDR2 SNEGSKA (reference sequence). The CDR3 is made up of 13 amino acids.

This clonotype showed up just once. The CDR3 here is CASSGLQGFGSPLHF. CDR3 coding DNA: TGTGCCAGCAGCGGATTACAGGGTTTCGGGTCACCCCTCCACTTT. The chain joins TRBV9 to TRBJ1-6, with a possible D match to TRBD1 (6 bases). Looked up from germline, CDR1 is SGDLS and CDR2 is YYNGEE. This CDR3 contains 15 residues. V lost 3 bases and J lost 10, with 17 bases in between.

This chain connects TRBV9 to TRBJ2-1; no clear D. The CDR3 covers 13 residues. V was pared by 2 bases and J by 5 bases, with 8 bases between. Germline V gene data show CDR1 as SGDLS and CDR2 as YYNGEE. The CDR3 loop is CASSVQRDNEQFF. CDR3 nucleotide sequence: TGTGCCAGCAGCGTCCAGCGCGACAATGAGCAGTTCTTC.

The sample holds many counts of this clonotype. The chain employs TRBV29-1 and TRBJ2-5, with 7 positions matching TRBD2. The length of the CDR3 is 14 residues. J was trimmed by 1 base and V by 1 base; bases with no gene match: 3. Germline loops: CDR1 SQVTM, CDR2 ANQGSEA. The CDR3 nucleotides are TGCAGCGTTGAAGTGGCGGGAGTCCAAGAGACCCAGTACTTC. Its translation is CSVEVAGVQETQYF.

The rearrangement uses TRBV4-2 and TRBJ2-1; perhaps TRBD1 as D (6 bases). CDR1 and CDR2 from the germline V gene are LGHNA and YNFKEQ. Trimming left V 1 base short and J 5 bases short, with 9 bases between. The CDR3 consists of 14 residues. The CDR3 DNA reads TGTGCCAGCAGCCAAGTAGGGGGAGACAATGAGCAGTTCTTC. It yields the protein CASSQVGGDNEQFF.

This chain uses TRBV9 with TRBJ2-5; D ambiguous. The V end was cut by 2 bases, the J end by 5 bases, with 10 bases between. This CDR3 is 13 amino acids long. Germline CDR1 reads SGDLS; CDR2 reads YYNGEE. This chain's CDR3 is CASSVGPSETQYF. CDR3 in DNA: TGTGCCAGCAGCGTCGGGCCGTCGGAGACCCAGTACTTC.

The CDR3 loop reads CASSQGPGIADTQYF. CDR3 sequence (DNA): TGTGCCAGCAGCCAAGGCCCAGGGATCGCAGATACGCAGTATTTT. The chain recombines TRBV3-1 with TRBJ2-3, with a tentative D call TRBD1 (5 bases). The V end lost 1 base, the J end lost 4 bases, and 12 bases lay between the germline ends. The CDR3 covers 15 residues. Germline CDR1 reads LGHDT; CDR2 reads YNNKEL (reference sequence).

The V gene is TRBV24-1, the J gene TRBJ2-3; D remains unclear. V dropped 5 bases and J dropped 9 bases, with 20 bases sitting between them. This CDR3 region has 15 residues. Germline V CDR1 and CDR2: KGHDR, SFDVKD. In DNA form, the CDR3 reads TGTGCCACCAGTGGCACGGAAGCACCTCAGACGACGCAGTATTTT. This sequence encodes CATSGTEAPQTTQYF.

This clonotype has just a few counts. The chain couples TRBV18 to TRBJ2-3; 7 nucleotides agree with TRBD1. The CDR3 spans 13 residues. V shed 5 bases, J shed 2 bases, and the junction held 1 base outside the gene matches. Germline CDR1 reads KGHSH; CDR2 reads LQKENI. The CDR3 loop is CASSTGVTDTQYF. CDR3 nucleotide sequence: TGTGCCAGCTCAACAGGGGTCACAGATACGCAGTATTTT.

This clonotype has only one observation. A much larger clone sits a single nucleotide away, making a read error possible. V gene TRBV27 combines with J gene TRBJ1-2; perhaps TRBD1 as D (6 bases). Germline V gene data show CDR1 as MNHEY and CDR2 as SMNVEV (reference sequence). The CDR3 is made up of 10 amino acids. The CDR3 DNA sequence: TGTACCAAGACGGACAGAGGCTACACCTTC. Translation: CTKTDRGYTF.

V gene TRBV29-1 combines with J gene TRBJ2-7; no reliable D call. This CDR3 is 11 amino acids long. V lost 6 bases and J 7 bases, leaving 13 bases between the germline ends. Germline V lookup: CDR1 SQVTM, CDR2 ANQGSEA. Here the CDR3 DNA reads TGCAGCGTCCAACGACTTGCTGAGCAGTACTTC. Encoded protein: CSVQRLAEQYF.

The V and J genes are TRBV29-1 and TRBJ2-1, with D unclear. V was shortened by 4 bases and J by 0 bases, with 13 bases between the two germline ends. CDR1 SQVTM and CDR2 ANQGSEA come from the germline V gene. This CDR3 has 15 residues. CDR3 in amino acids: CSVGLVESSYNEQFF. The CDR3 DNA is TGCAGCGTTGGGCTAGTGGAGAGCTCCTACAATGAGCAGTTCTTC.